Below are 10 T cell receptor beta chains sequenced from a single sample in a study of T cell changes during pregnancy in multiple sclerosis. Sequencing was performed with immunoSEQ multiplex PCR; in TCRdb, only in-frame clones are kept and a portion is missing. Found here are about 58,000 clones, 85% to 95% of them singletons; the top ten hold less than 5%. The sequenced sample was CD8+ T cells from peripheral blood mononuclear cells, obtained in the second trimester of pregnancy. The receptors derive from a female donor with multiple sclerosis, enrolled in a pregnancy study.

This clone was counted a few times. The rearrangement links TRBV9 to TRBJ1-2, with D perhaps TRBD1 (5 bases). This CDR3 contains 12 residues. V was cut by 3 bases and J by 8 bases, with 11 bases left in between. Per germline, CDR1 SGDLS and CDR2 YYNGEE. The CDR3, as DNA: TGTGCCAGCAGCGACAGGCCGAGGGGCTACACCTTC. This codes for CASSDRPRGYTF.

A few counts support this clone. The chain has TRBV6-5 and TRBJ1-2, with D uncertain. The CDR3 totals 13 residues. V lost 0 bases, J lost 8 bases, and 10 bases lay in between. Germline CDR1 reads MNHEY; CDR2 reads SVGAGI. In DNA form, the CDR3 reads TGTGCCAGCAGTTACTCAGCCGCGGGGGGCTACACCTTC. It specifies CASSYSAAGGYTF.

J is TRBJ1-3 and V is TRBV6-1; no firm D call. V dropped 4 bases and J dropped 0 bases, with 10 bases sitting between them. Germline V gene data show CDR1 as MNHNS and CDR2 as SASEGT. The CDR3 extends over 15 amino acids. The CDR3 is CASSAEGLSGNTIYF. The CDR3 bases are TGTGCCAGCAGTGCAGAGGGCCTCTCTGGAAACACCATATATTTT.

This sequence joins TRBV6-6 and TRBJ2-5, with D possibly matching TRBD1 (6 bases). The CDR3 totals 15 residues. V was cut by 1 base and J by 0 bases, with 9 bases left in between. Germline CDR1 is MNHNY and CDR2 is SVGAGI (reference sequence). The CDR3: CASSYLTGDQETQYF. CDR3 DNA sequence: TGTGCCAGCAGTTACTTGACAGGCGACCAAGAGACCCAGTACTTC.

The V call is TRBV7-9, the J call TRBJ2-7, with TRBD1 matching over 8 bases. With 0 bases clipped from V and 3 bases from J, the junction kept 4 bases outside the gene matches. CDR1 is SEHNR and CDR2 is FQNEAQ in the germline V gene (reference sequence). The CDR3 contains 15 residues. CDR3 amino acids: CASSLAQGAVYEQYF. DNA for the CDR3: TGTGCCAGCAGCTTAGCGCAGGGGGCTGTCTACGAGCAGTACTTC.

The chain uses TRBV7-8 and TRBJ2-1; 10 bases match TRBD1. Germline loops: CDR1 SGHVS, CDR2 FQNEAQ. The CDR3 spans 14 residues. V shed 3 bases and J 9 bases; nucleotides not matched to a gene: 5. The DNA for the CDR3 is TGTGCCAGCAGCTTCGGGACAGGGGATAGTGAGCAGTTCTTC. Residues: CASSFGTGDSEQFF.

V usage is TRBV15 and J usage is TRBJ2-2; D remains unclear. Germline CDR1 and CDR2: LNHNV and YYDKDF (reference sequence). This CDR3 has 14 residues. V was trimmed by 6 bases and J by 4 bases, leaving 12 bases between them. CDR3 DNA sequence: TGTGCCACCAGTCTTCTGACGGGCACCGGGGAGCTGTTTTTT. Its protein product is CATSLLTGTGELFF.

The rearrangement joins TRBV28 to TRBJ1-2; 8 bases are a match to TRBD1. Germline values: CDR1 MDHEN, CDR2 SYDVKM. V lost 5 bases and J lost 4; bases outside the gene matches: 6. There are 14 residues in the CDR3. The CDR3: CASSKDRESYGYTF. The CDR3 nucleotides are TGTGCCAGCAGTAAGGACAGGGAAAGCTATGGCTACACCTTC.

This clone was observed a single time. This rearrangement joins TRBV2 to TRBJ1-2; D is perhaps TRBD1 (5 bases). Germline loops: CDR1 SNHLY, CDR2 FYNNEI. The CDR3 has 12 amino acids. The germline V and J ends were trimmed by 7 bases and 4 bases, with 10 bases remaining between them. CDR3 bases: TGTGCCAGCAAAGGGGAGGGCTATGGCTACACCTTC. This translates into CASKGEGYGYTF.

This chain joins TRBV28 and TRBJ2-7, with 8 bases that match TRBD2. The CDR3 length is 15 residues. The germline V gene has CDR1 MDHEN and CDR2 SYDVKM. Unmatched junction bases numbered 10, after V lost 6 bases and J lost 3 bases. The DNA for the CDR3 is TGTGCCAGCAGGTCCGGGACTAGTCCCCTCTACGAGCAGTACTTC. Protein sequence: CASRSGTSPLYEQYF.